This T cell receptor (beta chain) was observed in a study of beta chain features in type 1 diabetes. Researchers reported sorting CD4+ naive, central memory, regulatory and stem cell-like memory cells via CD45RO/CCR7/CD25/CD127/CD95/CD27. There are a few counts of this clone. Expressed TCRB transcripts were sequenced because the entire RNA isolate underwent reverse transcription. There were approximately 3.5 million reads on average in the naive, central memory and regulatory T cell samples. Assay: immunoSEQ multiplex PCR; the TCRdb copy retains only in-frame clones and omits some. The sample shows about 220,000 clones, around 9.9% of them seen only once. Germline V gives CDR1 SGDLS, CDR2 YYNGEE. The V end lost 0 bases, the J end lost 4 bases, and 11 bases lay between the germline ends. This CDR3 contains 15 residues.

Sequencing was done on a sample of central memory CD4+ T cells from blood. This chain connects TRBV9 to TRBJ1-5; TRBD1 is a possible D gene (5 bases). The sequence was obtained from a man between 18 and 29 years old in good health. This chain's CDR3 is CASSVARAGNQPQHF. CDR3 DNA: TGTGCCAGCAGCGTAGCTAGGGCAGGGAATCAGCCCCAGCATTTT.